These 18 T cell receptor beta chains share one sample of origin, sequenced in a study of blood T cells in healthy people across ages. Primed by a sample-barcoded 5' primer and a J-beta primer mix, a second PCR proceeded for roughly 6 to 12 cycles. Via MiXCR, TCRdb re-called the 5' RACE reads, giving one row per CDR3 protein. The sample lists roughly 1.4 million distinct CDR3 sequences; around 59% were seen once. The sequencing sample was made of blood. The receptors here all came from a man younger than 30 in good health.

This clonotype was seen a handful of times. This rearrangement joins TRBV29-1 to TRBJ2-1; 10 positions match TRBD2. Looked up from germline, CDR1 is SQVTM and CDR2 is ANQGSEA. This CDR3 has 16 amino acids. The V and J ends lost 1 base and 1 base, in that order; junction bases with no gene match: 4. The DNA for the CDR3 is TGCAGCGTTGAAGTGCCTAGCGGGGGTTCCTACAATGAGCAGTTCTTC. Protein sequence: CSVEVPSGGSYNEQFF.

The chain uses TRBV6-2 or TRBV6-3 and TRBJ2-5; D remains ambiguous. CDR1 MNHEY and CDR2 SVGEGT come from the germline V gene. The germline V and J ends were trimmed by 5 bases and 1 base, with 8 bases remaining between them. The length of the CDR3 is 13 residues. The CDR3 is CASSATIQETQYF. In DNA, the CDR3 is TGTGCCAGCAGTGCAACTATCCAAGAGACCCAGTACTTC.

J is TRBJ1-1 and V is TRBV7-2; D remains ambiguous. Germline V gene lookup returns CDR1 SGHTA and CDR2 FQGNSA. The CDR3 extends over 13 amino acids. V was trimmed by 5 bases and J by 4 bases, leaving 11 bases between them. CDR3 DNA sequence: TGTGCCAGCAGCCCCCCAGTCGGCACTGAAGCTTTCTTT. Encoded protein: CASSPPVGTEAFF.

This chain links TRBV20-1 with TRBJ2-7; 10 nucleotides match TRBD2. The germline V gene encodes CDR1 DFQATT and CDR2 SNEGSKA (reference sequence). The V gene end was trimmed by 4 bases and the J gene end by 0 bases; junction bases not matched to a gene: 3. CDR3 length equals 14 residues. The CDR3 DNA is TGCAGTGCTAACCTAGCGGGAGTCTCCTACGAGCAGTACTTC. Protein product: CSANLAGVSYEQYF.

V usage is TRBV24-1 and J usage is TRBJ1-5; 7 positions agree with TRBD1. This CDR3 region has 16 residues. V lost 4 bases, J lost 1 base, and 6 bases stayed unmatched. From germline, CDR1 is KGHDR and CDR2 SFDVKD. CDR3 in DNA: TGTGCCACCAGTGAACGGACAGGTCTCAGCAATCAGCCCCAGCATTTT. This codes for CATSERTGLSNQPQHF.

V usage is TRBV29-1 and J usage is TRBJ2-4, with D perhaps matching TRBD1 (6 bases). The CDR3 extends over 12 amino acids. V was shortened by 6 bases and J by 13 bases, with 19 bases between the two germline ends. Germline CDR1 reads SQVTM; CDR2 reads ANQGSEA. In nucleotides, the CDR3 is TGCAGCGTGCACAGGGATTCCGGGGAGCAGTACTTC. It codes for CSVHRDSGEQYF.

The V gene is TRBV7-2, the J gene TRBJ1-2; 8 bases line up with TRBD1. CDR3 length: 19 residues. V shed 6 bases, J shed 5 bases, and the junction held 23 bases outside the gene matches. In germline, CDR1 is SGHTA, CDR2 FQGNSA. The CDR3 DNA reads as TGTGCCAGCAGACTGGCCCGTAGTGGAGACGGACAGGGACTATATGGCTACACCTTC. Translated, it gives CASRLARSGDGQGLYGYTF.

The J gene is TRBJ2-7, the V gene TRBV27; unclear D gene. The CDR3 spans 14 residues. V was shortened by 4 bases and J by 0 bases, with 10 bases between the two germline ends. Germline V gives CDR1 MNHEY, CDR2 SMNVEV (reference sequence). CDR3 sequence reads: CASSYKGYSYEQYF. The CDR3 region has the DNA TGTGCCAGCAGTTACAAAGGTTACTCCTACGAGCAGTACTTC.

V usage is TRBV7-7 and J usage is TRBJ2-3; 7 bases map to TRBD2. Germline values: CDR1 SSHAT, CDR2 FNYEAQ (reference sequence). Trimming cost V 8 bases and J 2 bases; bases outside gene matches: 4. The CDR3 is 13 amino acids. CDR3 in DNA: TGTGCCAGCGGAGCGGGGTACACAGATACGCAGTATTTT. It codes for CASGAGYTDTQYF.

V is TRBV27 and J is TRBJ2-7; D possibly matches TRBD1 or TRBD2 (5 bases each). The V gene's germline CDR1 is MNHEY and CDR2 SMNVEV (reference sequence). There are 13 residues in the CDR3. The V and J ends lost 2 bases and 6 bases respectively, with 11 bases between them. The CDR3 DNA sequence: TGTGCCAGCAGTTTAGTGGGGGAAGGCGAGCAGTACTTC. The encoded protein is CASSLVGEGEQYF.

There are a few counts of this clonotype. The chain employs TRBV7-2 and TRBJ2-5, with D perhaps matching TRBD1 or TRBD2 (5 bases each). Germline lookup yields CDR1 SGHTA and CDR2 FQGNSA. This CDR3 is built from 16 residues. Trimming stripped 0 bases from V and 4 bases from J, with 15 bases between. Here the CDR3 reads CASSLAVGVRGETQYF. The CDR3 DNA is TGTGCCAGCAGCTTAGCGGTGGGGGTTAGGGGAGAGACCCAGTACTTC.

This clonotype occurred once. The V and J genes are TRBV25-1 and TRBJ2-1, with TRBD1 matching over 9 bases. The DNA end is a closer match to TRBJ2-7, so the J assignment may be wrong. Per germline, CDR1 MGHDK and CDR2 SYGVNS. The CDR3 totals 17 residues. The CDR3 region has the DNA TGTGCCAGCAGTGACTCCCGACAGGGGGGGATCTACAATGAGCAGTACTTC. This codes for CASSDSRQGGIYNEQYF.

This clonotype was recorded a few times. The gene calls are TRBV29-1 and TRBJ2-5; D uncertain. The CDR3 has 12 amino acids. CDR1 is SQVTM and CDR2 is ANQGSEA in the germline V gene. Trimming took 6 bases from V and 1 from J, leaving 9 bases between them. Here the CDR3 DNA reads TGCAGCGTGACAACCGGCCAAGAGACCCAGTACTTC. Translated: CSVTTGQETQYF.

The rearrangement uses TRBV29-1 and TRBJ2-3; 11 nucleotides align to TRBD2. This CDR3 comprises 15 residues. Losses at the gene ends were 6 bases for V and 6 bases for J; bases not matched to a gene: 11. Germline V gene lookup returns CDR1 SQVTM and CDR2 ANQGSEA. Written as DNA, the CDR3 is TGCAGCGTATCTACTAGCGGGAGTGAGGTCGATACGCAGTATTTT. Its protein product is CSVSTSGSEVDTQYF.

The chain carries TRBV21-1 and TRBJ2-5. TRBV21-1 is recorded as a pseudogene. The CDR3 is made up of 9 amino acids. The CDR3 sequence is CASSTAQYF. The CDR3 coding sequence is TGTGCCAGCAGCACCGCCCAGTACTTC.

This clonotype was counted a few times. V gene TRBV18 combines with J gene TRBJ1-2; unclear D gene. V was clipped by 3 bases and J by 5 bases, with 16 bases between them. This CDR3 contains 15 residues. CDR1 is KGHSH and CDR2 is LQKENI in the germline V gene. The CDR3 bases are TGTGCCAGCTCACCGAGTACCGGGCCCTGGTATGGCTACACCTTC. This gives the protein CASSPSTGPWYGYTF.

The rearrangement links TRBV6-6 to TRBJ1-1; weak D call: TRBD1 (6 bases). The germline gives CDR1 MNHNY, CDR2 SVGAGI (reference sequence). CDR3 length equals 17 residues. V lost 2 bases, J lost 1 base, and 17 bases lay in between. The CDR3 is CASSYPLGGAANTEAFF. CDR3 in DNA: TGTGCCAGCAGTTACCCCTTAGGGGGGGCGGCGAACACTGAAGCTTTCTTT.

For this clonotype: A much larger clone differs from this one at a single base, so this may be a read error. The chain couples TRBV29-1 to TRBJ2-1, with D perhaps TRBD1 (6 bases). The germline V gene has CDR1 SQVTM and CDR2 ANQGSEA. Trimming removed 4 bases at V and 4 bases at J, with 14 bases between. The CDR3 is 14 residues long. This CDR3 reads CSVGGQAQYNEQFF. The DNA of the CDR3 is TGCAGCGTTGGGGGGCAGGCCCAATACAATGAGCAGTTCTTC.